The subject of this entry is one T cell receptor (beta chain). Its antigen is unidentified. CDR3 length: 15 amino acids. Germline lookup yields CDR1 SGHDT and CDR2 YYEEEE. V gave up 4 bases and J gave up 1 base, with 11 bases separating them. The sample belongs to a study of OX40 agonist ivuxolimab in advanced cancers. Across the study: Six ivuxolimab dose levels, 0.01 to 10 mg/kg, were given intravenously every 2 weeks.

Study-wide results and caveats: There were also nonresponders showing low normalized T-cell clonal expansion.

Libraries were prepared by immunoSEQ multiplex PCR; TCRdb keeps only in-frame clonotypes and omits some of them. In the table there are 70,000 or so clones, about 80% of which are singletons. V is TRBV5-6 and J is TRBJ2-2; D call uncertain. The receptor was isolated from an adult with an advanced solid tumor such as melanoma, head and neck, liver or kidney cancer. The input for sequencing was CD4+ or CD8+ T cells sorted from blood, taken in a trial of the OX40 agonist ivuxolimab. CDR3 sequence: CASSRFDKNTGELFF. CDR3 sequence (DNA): TGTGCCAGCAGCCGTTTCGACAAGAACACCGGGGAGCTGTTTTTT.